This T cell receptor (beta chain) was retrieved from a study of blood T cell repertoires in COVID-19. Study context: COVID-19 samples, acute and convalescent, were from the United States, Italy and Spain.

Original methodology: Cell counts per sample came from amplifying reference gene primers. Produced via immunoSEQ multiplex PCR; TCRdb's table is partial and in-frame only. Clone size and the V and J calls come from that table; the DNA yielded D and trimming. This sample has 150,000 to 200,000 clones; just over 85% occur once, and the top ten carry roughly 9%. Germline CDR1 reads MNHEY; CDR2 reads SMNVEV (reference sequence). Deletions cut 0 bases from V and 4 bases from J, with 12 bases between. The CDR3 is 15 amino acids. Participants were aged 18 to 89 years from approximately 23 US areas. Participants' reported clinical history set cohort assignment.

The J gene is TRBJ1-2, the V gene TRBV27; D is perhaps TRBD1 (5 bases). The sample comprised PBMCs or T cells enriched from blood (not recorded which). The source of this sequence is a woman aged 18-29 years who had recovered from COVID-19. The CDR3 DNA sequence: TGTGCCAGCAGTTTATCTGGGACGGGGGGCTATGGCTACACCTTC. Its protein product is CASSLSGTGGYGYTF.